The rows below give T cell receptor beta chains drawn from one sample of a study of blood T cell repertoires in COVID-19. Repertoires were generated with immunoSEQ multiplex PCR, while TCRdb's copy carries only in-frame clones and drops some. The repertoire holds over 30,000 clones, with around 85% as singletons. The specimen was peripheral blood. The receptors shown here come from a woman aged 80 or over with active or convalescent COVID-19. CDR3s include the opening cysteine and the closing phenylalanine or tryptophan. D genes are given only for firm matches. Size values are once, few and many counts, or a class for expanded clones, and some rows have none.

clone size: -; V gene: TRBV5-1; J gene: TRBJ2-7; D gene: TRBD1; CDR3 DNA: TGCGCCAGCAGGGGACAGGTCTTCTCCACGAGCTCCTACGAGCAGTACTTC; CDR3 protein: CASRGQVFSTSSYEQYF
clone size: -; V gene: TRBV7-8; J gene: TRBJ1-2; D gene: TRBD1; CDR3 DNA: TGTGCCAGCAGCTTATCAACAGGGGGTAACTATGGCTACACCTTC; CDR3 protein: CASSLSTGGNYGYTF
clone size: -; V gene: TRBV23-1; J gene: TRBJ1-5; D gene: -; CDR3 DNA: TGCGCCAGCTCTCGTGAGCCCCAGCATTTT; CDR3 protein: CASSREPQHF
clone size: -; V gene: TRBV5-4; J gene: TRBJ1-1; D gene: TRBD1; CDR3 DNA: TGTGCCAGCAGCCCCCCCCCGGGACAGGGGGCCGCTTTCTTT; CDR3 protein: CASSPPPGQGAAFF
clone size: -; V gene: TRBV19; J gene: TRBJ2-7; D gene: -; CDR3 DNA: TGTGCCAGTAGTAGATCGGACCGGGGCTCCTACGAGCAGTACTTC; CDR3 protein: CASSRSDRGSYEQYF
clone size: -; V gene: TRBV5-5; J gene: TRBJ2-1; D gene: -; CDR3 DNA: TGTGCCAGCAGCTTCCAGGGCCCCTACAATGAGCAGTTCTTC; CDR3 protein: CASSFQGPYNEQFF
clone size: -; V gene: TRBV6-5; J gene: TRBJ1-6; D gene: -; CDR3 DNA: TGTGCCAGCCGCCCAGAAGCCTATAATTCACCCCTCCACTTT; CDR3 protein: CASRPEAYNSPLHF
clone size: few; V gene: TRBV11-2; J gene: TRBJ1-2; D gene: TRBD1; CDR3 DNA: TGTGCCAGCAAACCCTACAGGGGATCTCCCTATGGCTACACCTTC; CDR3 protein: CASKPYRGSPYGYTF
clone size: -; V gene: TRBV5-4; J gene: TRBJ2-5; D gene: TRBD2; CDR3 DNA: TGTGCCAGCAGCTCCCAGCGGGGGGAACAAGAGACCCAGTACTTC; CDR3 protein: CASSSQRGEQETQYF
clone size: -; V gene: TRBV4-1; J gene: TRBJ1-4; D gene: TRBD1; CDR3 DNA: TGCGCCAGCAGCCAAGCGACCCGGGACAGACGGAATGAAAAACTGTTTTTT; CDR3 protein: CASSQATRDRRNEKLFF
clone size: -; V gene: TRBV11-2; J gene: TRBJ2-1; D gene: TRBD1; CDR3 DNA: TGTGCCAGCAGCTTAGTCCCGGGACAGGTCTATGAGCAGTTCTTC; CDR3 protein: CASSLVPGQVYEQFF
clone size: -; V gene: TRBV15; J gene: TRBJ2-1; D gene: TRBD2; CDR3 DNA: TGTGCCACCAGCAGCCTTCGGGGGGGCCTCTACAATGAGCAGTTCTTC; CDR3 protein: CATSSLRGGLYNEQFF
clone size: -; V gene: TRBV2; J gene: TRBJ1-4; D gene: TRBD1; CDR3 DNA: TGTGCCAGCAGGGCACAGGGGGCCCTTAATGAAAAACTGTTTTTT; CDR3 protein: CASRAQGALNEKLFF
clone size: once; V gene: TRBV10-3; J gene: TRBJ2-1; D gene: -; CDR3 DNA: TGTGCCATCAGTGACCCGCGGGCTAATGGAAATGAGCAGTTCTTC; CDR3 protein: CAISDPRANGNEQFF
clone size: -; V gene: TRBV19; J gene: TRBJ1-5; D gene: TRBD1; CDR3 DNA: TGTGCCAGTAGTATAGAGTCGACAGGGAAACAGCCCCAGCATTTT; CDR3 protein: CASSIESTGKQPQHF
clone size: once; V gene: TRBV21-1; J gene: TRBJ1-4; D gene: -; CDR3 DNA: TGTGCCAGCAGCACGCGTTCCAGGCTACTCCATGAAAAACTGTTTTTT; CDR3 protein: CASSTRSRLLHEKLFF
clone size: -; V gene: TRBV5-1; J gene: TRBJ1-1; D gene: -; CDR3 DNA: TGCGCCAGCAGCCTGCTTCCAGGGGTGAACACTGAAGCTTTCTTT; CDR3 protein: CASSLLPGVNTEAFF
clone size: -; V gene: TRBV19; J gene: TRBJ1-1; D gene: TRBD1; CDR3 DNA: TGTGCCAGTAGTATCGGCCAGGGGGGGAACACTGAAGCTTTCTTT; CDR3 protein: CASSIGQGGNTEAFF
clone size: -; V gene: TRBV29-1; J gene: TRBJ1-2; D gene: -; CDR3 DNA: TGCAGCGTTGTGTCAGGGGATGGCTACACCTTC; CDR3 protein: CSVVSGDGYTF
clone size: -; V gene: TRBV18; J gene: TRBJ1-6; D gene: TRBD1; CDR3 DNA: TGTGCCAGCTCAGGACAGGGGGATTCTAATTCACCCCTCCACTTT; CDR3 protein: CASSGQGDSNSPLHF
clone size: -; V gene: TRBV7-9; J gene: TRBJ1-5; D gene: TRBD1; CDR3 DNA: TGTGCCAGCAGCTCGACAGGGGGTCAGCCCCAGCATTTT; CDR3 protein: CASSSTGGQPQHF
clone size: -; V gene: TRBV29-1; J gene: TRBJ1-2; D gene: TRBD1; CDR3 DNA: TGCAGCGCCTGGACAGGGGGCAACTATGGCTACACCTTC; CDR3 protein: CSAWTGGNYGYTF
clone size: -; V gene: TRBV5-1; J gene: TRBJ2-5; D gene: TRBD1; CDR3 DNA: TGCGCCAGCAGCTCTGGGACAGGGACGTACCAAGAGACCCAGTACTTC; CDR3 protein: CASSSGTGTYQETQYF
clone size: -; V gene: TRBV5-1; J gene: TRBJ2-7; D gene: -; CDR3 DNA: TGCGCCAGCAGCTTGGCGGGGTTCGAGCAGTACTTC; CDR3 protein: CASSLAGFEQYF
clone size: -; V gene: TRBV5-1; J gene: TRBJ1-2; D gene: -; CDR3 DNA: TGCGCCAGCAGCTTGTCTCAGGGCAGGGGCTACACCTTC; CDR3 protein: CASSLSQGRGYTF
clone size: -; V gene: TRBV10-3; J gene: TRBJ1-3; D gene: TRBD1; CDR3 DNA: TGTGCCATCAGCGGGACAGGGAGGAACACCATATATTTT; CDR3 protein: CAISGTGRNTIYF
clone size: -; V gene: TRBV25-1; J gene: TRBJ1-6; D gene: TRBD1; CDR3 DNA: TGTGCCAGCAGACCAAACAGGGGAATGAGATCACCCCTCCACTTT; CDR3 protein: CASRPNRGMRSPLHF
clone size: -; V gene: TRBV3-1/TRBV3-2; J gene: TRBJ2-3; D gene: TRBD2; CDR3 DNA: TGTGCCAGCAGCCGACCTAGCGGGGCTAGCACAGATACGCAGTATTTT; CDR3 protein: CASSRPSGASTDTQYF
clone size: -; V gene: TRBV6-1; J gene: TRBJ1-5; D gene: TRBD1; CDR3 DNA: TGTGCCAGCAGTCACAGGGGCGCGGGGCAGCCCCAGCATTTT; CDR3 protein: CASSHRGAGQPQHF
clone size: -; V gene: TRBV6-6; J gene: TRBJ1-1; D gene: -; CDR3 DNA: TGTGCCAGCAGTTACGTCGCAGGGGATGAAGCTTTCTTT; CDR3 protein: CASSYVAGDEAFF
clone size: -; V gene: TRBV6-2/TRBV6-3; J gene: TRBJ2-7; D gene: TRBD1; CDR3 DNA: TGTGCCAGCAGCTTACAACGTACTCCGCCCGGGACAGGGATTTCCTACGAGCAGTACTTC; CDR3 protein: CASSLQRTPPGTGISYEQYF
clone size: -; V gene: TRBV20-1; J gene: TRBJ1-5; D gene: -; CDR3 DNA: TGCAGTGCTAGGGAGGATCAGCCCCAGCATTTT; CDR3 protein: CSAREDQPQHF
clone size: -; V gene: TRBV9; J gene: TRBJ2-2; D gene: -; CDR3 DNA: TGTGCCAGCAGCATAGGGGCCCCCCAGGGCGGCGGGGAGCTGTTTTTT; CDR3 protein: CASSIGAPQGGGELFF
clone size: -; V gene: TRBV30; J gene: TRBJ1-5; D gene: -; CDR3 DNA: TGTGCCTGGAGTGTACGGGGGGCGAATCAGCCCCAGCATTTT; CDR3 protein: CAWSVRGANQPQHF
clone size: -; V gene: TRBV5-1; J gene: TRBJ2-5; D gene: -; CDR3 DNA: TGCGCCAGCAGCTCTAACCAAGAGACCCAGTACTTC; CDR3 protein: CASSSNQETQYF
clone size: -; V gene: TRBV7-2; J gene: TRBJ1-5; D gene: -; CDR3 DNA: TGTGCCAGCAGCTTCTATAGCAATCAGCCCCAGCATTTT; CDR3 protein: CASSFYSNQPQHF
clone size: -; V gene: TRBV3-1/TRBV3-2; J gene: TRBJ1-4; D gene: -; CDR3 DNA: TGTGCCAGCAGCCAAGACAGGGCCCTCCATCAAAAACTGTTTTTT; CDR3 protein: CASSQDRALHQKLFF
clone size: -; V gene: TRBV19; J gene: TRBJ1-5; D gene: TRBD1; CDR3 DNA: TGTGCCAGTAGTCGGGACAGGTGGAGTCAGCCCCAGCATTTT; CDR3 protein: CASSRDRWSQPQHF
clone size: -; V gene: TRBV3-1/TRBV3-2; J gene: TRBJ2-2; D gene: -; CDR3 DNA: TGTGCCAGCAGCCAAAGGCAGGGCGGCACCGGGGAGCTGTTTTTT; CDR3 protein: CASSQRQGGTGELFF
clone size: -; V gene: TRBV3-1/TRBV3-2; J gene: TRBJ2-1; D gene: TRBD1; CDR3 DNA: TGTGCCAGCAGCCGACGCGGACAGGGGAGCGGTGAGCAGTTCTTC; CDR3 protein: CASSRRGQGSGEQFF
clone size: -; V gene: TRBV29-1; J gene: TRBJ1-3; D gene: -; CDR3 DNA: TGCAGCGCACGCTATGGGACAATGCAGGACACCATATATTTT; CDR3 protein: CSARYGTMQDTIYF
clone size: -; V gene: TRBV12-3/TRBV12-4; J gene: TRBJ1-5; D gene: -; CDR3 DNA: TGTGCCAGCAGTTTAGTTACAGGTGAACCCCAGCATTTT; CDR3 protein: CASSLVTGEPQHF
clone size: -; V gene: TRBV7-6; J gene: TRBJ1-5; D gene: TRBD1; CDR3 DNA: TGTGCCAGCAGCGCATGGACAGGGCCTAATCAGCCCCAGCATTTT; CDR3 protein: CASSAWTGPNQPQHF
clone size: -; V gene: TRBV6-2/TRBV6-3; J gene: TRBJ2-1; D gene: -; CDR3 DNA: TGTGCCAGCAGTTCCCTACCTTACAATGAGCAGTTCTTC; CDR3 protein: CASSSLPYNEQFF
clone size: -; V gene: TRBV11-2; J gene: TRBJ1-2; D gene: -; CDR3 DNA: TGTGCCAGCAGCTTATCGGAGGGGAAAACCTATGGCTACACCTTC; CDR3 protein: CASSLSEGKTYGYTF
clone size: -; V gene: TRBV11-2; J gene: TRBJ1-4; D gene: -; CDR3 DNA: TGTGCCAGCAGCCTAGGACAGACTCCTAATGAAAAACTGTTTTTT; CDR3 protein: CASSLGQTPNEKLFF
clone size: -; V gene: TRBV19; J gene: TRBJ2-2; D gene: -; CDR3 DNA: TGTGCCAGTAGTATGTCGCTAGCTGGAGCCGGGGAGCTGTTTTTT; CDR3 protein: CASSMSLAGAGELFF
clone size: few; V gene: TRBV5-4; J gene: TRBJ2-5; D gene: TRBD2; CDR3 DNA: TGTGCCAGCAGCTTCGGCGGGGGGGCCGTCCAGACCCAGTACTTC; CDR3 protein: CASSFGGGAVQTQYF
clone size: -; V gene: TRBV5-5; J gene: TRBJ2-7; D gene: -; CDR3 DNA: TGTGCCAGCAGCTCCGCAGGGGTCTCCTACGAGCAGTACTTC; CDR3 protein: CASSSAGVSYEQYF
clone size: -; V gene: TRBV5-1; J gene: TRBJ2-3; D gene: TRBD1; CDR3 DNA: TGCGCCAGCAGCTTGGAAGGGACAGGGGGGTACACAGATACGCAGTATTTT; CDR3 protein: CASSLEGTGGYTDTQYF
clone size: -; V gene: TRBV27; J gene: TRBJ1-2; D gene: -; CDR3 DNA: TGTGCCAGCAGTTTATATGTACAGGCCGAAGGCTACACCTTC; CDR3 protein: CASSLYVQAEGYTF
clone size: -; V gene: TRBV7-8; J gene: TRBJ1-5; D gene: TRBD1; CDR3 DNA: TGTGCCAGCAGGGCCGGGACAGATAGCAATCAGCCCCAGCATTTT; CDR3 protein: CASRAGTDSNQPQHF
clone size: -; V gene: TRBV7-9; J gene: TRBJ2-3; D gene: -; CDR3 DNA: TGTGCCAGCAGCCTATCCACAGATACGCAGTATTTT; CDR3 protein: CASSLSTDTQYF
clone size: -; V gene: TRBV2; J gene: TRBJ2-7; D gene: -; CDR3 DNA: TGTGCCAGCATCTCGGACTCCCCTCCTAGTGAGCAGTACTTC; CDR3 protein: CASISDSPPSEQYF
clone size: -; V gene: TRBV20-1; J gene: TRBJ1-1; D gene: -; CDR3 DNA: TGCAGTGCTAGACAGGGCTTTGAAGCTTTCTTT; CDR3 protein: CSARQGFEAFF